Listed below are T cell receptor beta chains from one sample, sequenced in a study of Graves' ophthalmopathy and Graves' hyperthyroidism. A single record per CDR3 protein comes from TCRdb applying MiXCR to the multiplex PCR reads. The data show roughly 610,000 distinct CDR3 sequences, about 20% seen once. Sequencing used peripheral blood. The receptors derive from a woman aged 18-30 years with stable Graves' hyperthyroidism. Some clones in this sample may be carry-over from other donors' samples. Each CDR3 is given with its conserved first and last residue.

>TRBJ2-5|TRBV7-9
CASSARRVQETQYF
>TRBJ1-1|TRBV4-1
CASSQSRPNTEAFF
>TRBJ1-1|TRBV20-1
CSAERGLVAFF
>TRBJ2-7|TRBV5-1
CASSLTRVNEQYF
>TRBJ2-7|TRBV6-5
CASSHPSEASGSRGYYEQYF
>TRBJ2-5|TRBV12-3/TRBV12-4
CASSPWTGGSETQYF
>TRBJ2-7|TRBV6-2/TRBV6-3
CASSYTTYEQYF
>TRBJ1-6|TRBV20-1
CSARDVGSSYNSPLHF
>TRBJ1-1|TRBV9
CASSAGQVFTEAFF
>TRBJ2-7|TRBV11-2
CASSLGIDTSYEQYF
>TRBJ1-1|TRBV3-1
CASSQVGRDNTEAFF
>TRBJ1-5|TRBV6-2/TRBV6-3
CASSYSTVVQPQHF
>TRBJ1-5|TRBV5-1
CASSHDGGGNQPQHF
>TRBJ1-1|TRBV6-1
CASSEQYTEAFF
>TRBJ1-2|TRBV2
CASLGFVGYTF
>TRBJ2-7|TRBV7-9
CASSLVGGNEQYF
>TRBJ2-7|TRBV28
CASSLGQLLSYEQYF
>TRBJ2-7|TRBV6-7
CASSYPPGSYEQYF
>TRBJ2-2|TRBV7-3
CASSLRGGGLNTGELFF
>TRBJ2-7|TRBV6-1
CASSVSYSYEQYF
>TRBJ1-1|TRBV5-1
CASNIGQGDTEAFF
>TRBJ1-5|TRBV20-1
CSARWGLAQPQHF
>TRBJ1-1|TRBV29-1
CSVEDWRRNEAFF
>TRBJ2-5|TRBV7-2
CASSSQSGQESQYF
>TRBJ2-7|TRBV6-5
CASSYVHQGQPYEQYF
>TRBJ2-7|TRBV11-2
CASSPIWGRRLAGEHEQYF
>TRBJ1-1|TRBV19
CASSSKNTEAFF
>TRBJ1-1|TRBV6-1
CASGRTDGNTEAFF
>TRBJ1-1|TRBV12-3/TRBV12-4
CASSTGTAKNTEAFF
>TRBJ1-2|TRBV5-1
CASSLAGGRDYGYTF
>TRBJ1-3|TRBV29-1
CSVVILDSGNTIYF
>TRBJ2-3|TRBV28
CASSLFPLMGGGHSDTQYF
>TRBJ1-5|TRBV6-1
CASSVWQMGNQPQHF
>TRBJ2-5|TRBV29-1
CSHRSPGETQYF
>TRBJ1-5|TRBV6-1
CASSRPEMGNQPQHF
>TRBJ1-2|TRBV3-1
CASSQHNYGYTF
>TRBJ2-2|TRBV5-1
CASSLRGGNTGELFF
>TRBJ2-5|TRBV18
CASSPMYQETQYF
>TRBJ2-2|TRBV28
CASSFTPSASGELFF
>TRBJ2-2|TRBV7-2
CASSLALSGRGGTGELFF
>TRBJ2-5|TRBV2
CASSPPRGSGGAYETQYF
>TRBJ1-1|TRBV6-1
CASSESGLEAFF